This T cell receptor (beta chain) was observed in a study of T cells in Graves' hyperthyroidism and ophthalmopathy. Study conclusions and caveats: Also found in blood were most expanded thyroid clonotypes above 0.001. The model foresaw ophthalmopathy a median approximately 6.3 months prior to onset.

Germline lookup yields CDR1 GTSNPN and CDR2 SVGIG (reference sequence). V shed 0 bases and J 6 bases; nucleotides not matched to a gene: 6. The CDR3 loop spans 14 amino acids. Using RNA transcripts as the source, TCR beta CDR3 regions were amplified. Using the HTBI primer set, a first-round RT-PCR was run on the TCR CDR3. TCRdb used MiXCR to reprocess the multiplex PCR reads, holding one entry per CDR3 protein. The sample carries 410,000 or so distinct CDR3 sequences, about 15% recorded once. This clonotype was seen a few times. The antigen is unknown. This chain connects TRBV30 to TRBJ2-3, with TRBD2 identical over 7 bases. This TCR was recovered from a man between 18 and 35 years old with Graves' ophthalmopathy. Sequences were obtained from blood. DNA for the CDR3: TGTGCCTGGAGTGTACTAGCGAGCGTGGATACGCAGTATTTT. This sequence encodes CAWSVLASVDTQYF.